The clone carrying this T cell receptor beta chain was seen just once. The entry originates in a study of blood T cell repertoires in COVID-19. For the study at large: Collection of acute and convalescent COVID-19 samples took place in the United States, Italy and Spain.

Sequencing used immunoSEQ multiplex PCR; TCRdb keeps in-frame clones, though not all of them. The sample lists fewer than 100,000 clones, around 90% seen once, with about 4.2% in the top ten. CDR1 and CDR2 (germline): LGHDT, YNNKEL (reference sequence). The CDR3 spans 14 residues. The germline V and J ends were trimmed by 1 base and 10 bases, with 16 bases remaining between them. The receptor was derived from a man in his sixties or seventies with acute or convalescent COVID-19. The specimen was peripheral blood. The chain combines TRBV3-1 (or the pseudogene TRBV3-2) with TRBJ1-1, with no clear D. The CDR3 DNA reads TGTGCCAGCAGCCAAGTTGGAGAGGGTGAGATAGCTTTCTTT. Protein sequence: CASSQVGEGEIAFF.